These 24 T cell receptor beta chains originate from one sample sequenced in a study of cytomegalovirus exposure and HLA in healthy donors. This PCR relied on a set of 60 Vbeta primers and 13 Jbeta primers. Sequencing used immunoSEQ multiplex PCR; TCRdb keeps in-frame clones, though not all of them. The sample has around 95,000 clones, around 86% seen once. Material for sequencing was PBMCs. All receptors come from a female donor in good health and CMV-seropositive.

The chain is built from TRBV27 and TRBJ2-1, with TRBD2 matching 7 bases. V shed 7 bases and J 3 bases; nucleotides not matched to a gene: 9. The CDR3 is 15 amino acids. In germline, CDR1 is MNHEY, CDR2 SMNVEV (reference sequence). The CDR3 sequence: CASTAGRERYNEQFF. Written as DNA, the CDR3 is TGTGCCAGCACCGCGGGGCGGGAGCGCTACAATGAGCAGTTCTTC.

This sequence joins TRBV5-1 and TRBJ2-7; D is perhaps TRBD1 (6 bases). The germline V gene has CDR1 SGHRS and CDR2 YFSETQ. This CDR3 comprises 13 residues. Trimming stripped 0 bases from V and 9 bases from J, with 13 bases between. CDR3 in DNA: TGCGCCAGCAGCTTGGCCGGACAGATTGGGCAGTACTTC. Protein product: CASSLAGQIGQYF. The complete variable domain, with remaining parts taken from reference TRBV5-1 and TRBJ2-7, reads KAGVTQTPRYLIKTRGQQVTLSCSPISGHRSVSWYQQTPGQGLQFLFEYFSETQRNKGNFPGRFSGRQFSNSRSEMNVSTLELGDSALYLCASSLAGQIGQYFGPGTRLTVT.

The J gene is TRBJ1-1, the V gene TRBV23-1; tentative D call: TRBD1 (6 bases). TRBV23-1 is assigned to the ORF class and has an uncertain function. This CDR3 region has 15 residues. The V and J ends lost 3 bases and 4 bases respectively, with 15 bases between them. The CDR3 region is CASSHQPGQITEAFF. Here the CDR3 DNA reads TGCGCCAGCAGTCATCAACCGGGACAAATCACTGAAGCTTTCTTT.

This chain joins TRBV19 and TRBJ2-7; 7 positions match TRBD1. The CDR3 length is 15 residues. V trimming: 1 base; J trimming: 2 bases; junction bases outside the gene matches: 5. Germline V gene sequence: CDR1 LNHDA, CDR2 SQIVND (reference sequence). CDR3 in DNA: TGTGCCAGTAGTATAGCCTGGACAGGAGCCTACGAGCAGTACTTC. Protein sequence: CASSIAWTGAYEQYF.

Here the CDR3 DNA reads TGTGCCAGCAGCTCACCCTCAGGGGGCGACAGCTCTGGAAACACCATATATTTT. This sequence encodes CASSSPSGGDSSGNTIYF. V usage is TRBV7-6 and J usage is TRBJ1-3; 8 nucleotides match TRBD1. The J segment lost 0 bases and the V segment lost 4 bases, leaving 11 bases of the junction unmatched. The CDR3 is made up of 18 amino acids. Germline CDR1 reads SGHVS; CDR2 reads FNYEAQ.

This clone was found once. One end of the junction does not line up with germline, which may come from a read error. V usage is TRBV5-1 and J usage is TRBJ1-2, with a weak D call TRBD1 (6 bases). This CDR3 spans 14 amino acids. Looked up from germline, CDR1 is SGHRS and CDR2 is YFSETQ. The CDR3 DNA is TGCGCCAGCAGCTTGTCAGGGGAGCTCTATGGCTACCCCTTC. Translating it yields CASSLSGELYGYPF.

The chain combines TRBV19 with TRBJ2-7; 7 bases agree with TRBD1. The trim removed 0 bases at V and 6 bases at J, leaving 5 bases unmatched. The CDR3 totals 14 residues. Germline assignment: CDR1 LNHDA and CDR2 SQIVND (reference sequence). CDR3 sequence reads: CASSIDRGIAEQYF. The CDR3 bases are TGTGCCAGTAGTATAGACAGGGGGATCGCCGAGCAGTACTTC.

The chain combines TRBV30 with TRBJ1-2, with D possibly TRBD1 on 5 matching bases. Germline lookup yields CDR1 GTSNPN and CDR2 SVGIG (reference sequence). The CDR3 is made up of 12 amino acids. With 5 bases removed from V and 8 bases from J, the gap between germline ends came to 15 bases. CDR3 loop: CAWDSLGWGYTF. DNA of the CDR3: TGTGCCTGGGACAGTCTCGGATGGGGCTACACCTTC. The full variable domain, in which reference TRBV30 and TRBJ1-2 provide the parts outside the CDR3, is SQTIHQWPATLVQPVGSPLSLECTVEGTSNPNLYWYRQAAGRGLQLLFYSVGIGQISSEVPQNLSASRPQDRQFILSSKKLLLSDSGFYLCAWDSLGWGYTFGSGTRLTVV.

The chain links TRBV7-2 to TRBJ2-5; TRBD2 matches 8 bases. CDR3 length: 16 residues. V shed 2 bases and J 5 bases; nucleotides not matched to a gene: 10. CDR1 SGHTA and CDR2 FQGNSA come from the germline V gene. CDR3 sequence (DNA): TGTGCCAGCAGCTTATTAGCGGGGCCCCTGGGGGAGACCCAGTACTTC. Translating it yields CASSLLAGPLGETQYF.

V usage is TRBV6-5 and J usage is TRBJ1-5; D is ambiguous. Germline lookup yields CDR1 MNHEY and CDR2 SVGAGI. The CDR3 has 15 amino acids. Trimming cost V 6 bases and J 3 bases, with 15 bases left between them. This chain's CDR3 is CASSSAGWNNQPQHF. The DNA of the CDR3 is TGTGCCAGCAGCTCGGCCGGGTGGAACAATCAGCCCCAGCATTTT.

In this sample, this clone turned up a few times. The chain employs TRBV10-3 and TRBJ2-2; TRBD1 aligns across 7 bases. V lost 4 bases, J lost 7 bases, and 6 bases stayed unmatched. This CDR3 spans 14 amino acids. Per the germline V gene, CDR1 is ENHRY and CDR2 is SYGVKD. The chain's CDR3 is CAISGRNRGGELFF. CDR3 nucleotide sequence: TGTGCCATCAGTGGTCGGAACAGGGGCGGGGAGCTGTTTTTT.

This clone was picked up one time. The rearrangement uses TRBV6-5 and TRBJ2-7; no firm D call. CDR3 length equals 12 residues. V shed 8 bases and J shed 3 bases, with 11 bases lying between them. Germline V gene data show CDR1 as MNHEY and CDR2 as SVGAGI. The CDR3 DNA reads as TGTGCCAGCGGAGATTCCGTCTACGAGCAGTACTTC. Amino acid sequence: CASGDSVYEQYF.

About this clone itself: Sequence at one end of the junction differs from germline and may be a read error. CDR3 in DNA: TGTTCCAGCAGTTTAGCTGAGCAGGGGGCCTACGAGCAGTACTTC. Amino acids: CSSSLAEQGAYEQYF. The chain carries TRBV27 and TRBJ2-7, with 7 bases matching TRBD1. The CDR3 is made up of 15 amino acids. The germline V gene has CDR1 MNHEY and CDR2 SMNVEV (reference sequence).

In this sample, this clone turned up a few times. The gene calls are TRBV19 and TRBJ2-3; a weak D match, TRBD1 (6 bases). The length of the CDR3 is 15 residues. CDR1 LNHDA and CDR2 SQIVND come from the germline V gene (reference sequence). V was shortened by 5 bases and J by 3 bases, with 15 bases between the two germline ends. The CDR3 bases are TGTGCCAGTAGTGGAAACAGGGAAAGGACAGATACGCAGTATTTT. It specifies CASSGNRERTDTQYF. Using reference TRBV19 and TRBJ2-3 for the parts outside the CDR3, the full variable domain is DGGITQSPKYLFRKEGQNVTLSCEQNLNHDAMYWYRQDPGQGLRLIYYSQIVNDFQKGDIAEGYSVSREKKESFPLTVTSAQKNPTAFYLCASSGNRERTDTQYFGPGTRLTVL.

This clone was observed once. This chain uses TRBV25-1 with TRBJ2-2; maybe TRBD1 (6 bases). V shed 6 bases and J shed 4 bases, with 15 bases lying between them. Germline V gene data show CDR1 as MGHDK and CDR2 as SYGVNS. CDR3 length equals 15 residues. The CDR3 DNA reads TGTGCCAGCAGCGAACCGGGGACAAGCACCGGGGAGCTGTTTTTT. Protein product: CASSEPGTSTGELFF.

This chain connects TRBV28 to TRBJ2-7, with 8 bases aligning to TRBD1. This CDR3 has 13 amino acids. Germline V gives CDR1 MDHEN, CDR2 SYDVKM. V trimming: 6 bases; J trimming: 5 bases; junction bases outside the gene matches: 6. The CDR3 loop is CASSKDRVNEQYF. The CDR3 DNA reads as TGTGCCAGCAGCAAGGACAGGGTAAACGAGCAGTACTTC.

The chain couples TRBV7-3 to TRBJ2-2, with D possibly being TRBD2 (5 bases). CDR1 is SGHTA and CDR2 is FQGTGA in the germline V gene. This CDR3 is 17 amino acids long. Trimming pared 2 bases from V and 4 bases from J, leaving 17 bases between. In nucleotides, the CDR3 is TGTGCCAGCAGCTTAGGGCCGGGGAGAGGAGGCACCGGGGAGCTGTTTTTT. This gives the protein CASSLGPGRGGTGELFF. The full variable domain, in which reference TRBV7-3 and TRBJ2-2 provide the parts outside the CDR3, is GAGVSQTPSNKVTEKGKYVELRCDPISGHTALYWYRQSLGQGPEFLIYFQGTGAADDSGLPNDRFFAVRPEGSVSTLKIQRTERGDSAVYLCASSLGPGRGGTGELFFGEGSRLTVL.

This rearrangement joins TRBV19 to TRBJ1-5; TRBD1 aligns across 9 bases. Germline assignment: CDR1 LNHDA and CDR2 SQIVND (reference sequence). V lost 6 bases and J lost 6; bases outside the gene matches: 6. CDR3 length equals 14 residues. CDR3 DNA sequence: TGTGCCAGTAGCACAACAGGGGGCCCTCAGCCCCAGCATTTT. Residues: CASSTTGGPQPQHF.

CDR3 residues: CASSLGTGRKSTEAFF. The CDR3 DNA sequence: TGTGCCAGCTCACTCGGGACAGGGCGGAAGAGCACTGAAGCTTTCTTT. The chain carries TRBV18 and TRBJ1-1, with 9 bases lining up with TRBD1. The CDR3 contains 16 residues. CDR1 is KGHSH and CDR2 is LQKENI in the germline V gene. J lost 4 bases, V lost 4 bases, and 10 bases had no gene match.

The chain has TRBV30 and TRBJ1-4, with D maybe TRBD1 (5 bases). This CDR3 comprises 16 residues. V dropped 3 bases and J dropped 8 bases, with 22 bases sitting between them. Germline lookup yields CDR1 GTSNPN and CDR2 SVGIG (reference sequence). This CDR3 reads CAWSPPQGLLYEKLFF. CDR3 nucleotide sequence: TGTGCCTGGAGCCCACCCCAGGGACTGTTGTACGAAAAACTGTTTTTT. The whole variable domain, filled in from reference TRBV30 and TRBJ1-4, reads SQTIHQWPATLVQPVGSPLSLECTVEGTSNPNLYWYRQAAGRGLQLLFYSVGIGQISSEVPQNLSASRPQDRQFILSSKKLLLSDSGFYLCAWSPPQGLLYEKLFFGSGTQLSVL.

This chain uses TRBV5-1 with TRBJ1-1; D is unclear. The CDR3 is 16 amino acids. In germline, CDR1 is SGHRS, CDR2 YFSETQ. Trimming took 0 bases from V and 6 from J, leaving 18 bases between them. The CDR3 here is CASSLASGQAGAEAFF. The CDR3 bases are TGCGCCAGCAGCTTGGCCAGCGGGCAGGCAGGTGCTGAAGCTTTCTTT.

The rearrangement uses TRBV5-4 and TRBJ1-1; D not resolved. CDR3 length equals 15 residues. Deletions cut 0 bases from V and 0 bases from J, with 9 bases between. Germline V lookup: CDR1 SGHNT, CDR2 YYREEE (reference sequence). The DNA for the CDR3 is TGTGCCAGCAGCTTGGCCCCGGGGATGAACACTGAAGCTTTCTTT. It specifies CASSLAPGMNTEAFF.

The CDR3 sequence is CASRPDTGASPLHF. As DNA, the CDR3 is TGTGCCAGCAGGCCCGATACAGGGGCATCACCCCTCCACTTT. The chain carries TRBV25-1 and TRBJ1-6, with 7 bases lining up with TRBD1. V lost 6 bases, J lost 10 bases, and 9 bases stayed unmatched. Germline values: CDR1 MGHDK, CDR2 SYGVNS. The CDR3 has 14 residues.

This CDR3 is CASSLAVLESTTDTQYF. For the CDR3, the DNA is TGTGCCAGCAGCTTGGCCGTCCTAGAATCAACCACAGATACGCAGTATTTT. The chain uses TRBV5-6 and TRBJ2-3; D is uncertain. CDR3 length equals 17 residues. Germline values: CDR1 SGHDT, CDR2 YYEEEE. V shed 0 bases and J shed 2 bases, with 16 bases lying between them.